Described below is a single T cell receptor (beta chain) sequence and its context. Its specific antigen is unknown. No qualities accompany the bases; no much larger clone lies one base away. This entry belongs to a study of prognosis after radiotherapy for stage I lung cancer (dated by TCRdb to about 2021). For context, the study as a whole: Approximately 20 stage I NSCLC patients were enrolled in Nanjing, China, between early 2018 and 2019. The cohort included about a dozen men and about six women, with a median age of approximately 74 years and a range of about 50 to 84 years. All patients were regarded as medically inoperable, because of comorbidities in more than ten patients and refusal of surgery in more than 5 patients. Distant metastases were developed by four of the 19 patients after SBRT, at a median of 7 months, whereas no significant progression was observed in the other 15 patients. The study took one blood sample before SBRT and one after SBRT from each of around 20 patients and sequenced all 40 or so samples. The study included more than twelve patients with newly diagnosed primary stage I lung tumors and several with oligometastatic NSCLC after surgical resection of the primary tumor. Tumor histology was squamous cell carcinoma in seven patients and adenocarcinoma in around 12. Peripheral blood TCR beta repertoires were profiled in stage I NSCLC patients before and after stereotactic body radiotherapy, and the study then linked these repertoires to distant failure. Image-guided IMRT or VMAT was used to deliver SBRT in 3 to 5 fractions at a biologically effective dose of at least 100 Gy. In every patient, SBRT was given without any concurrent therapy.

General conclusions and limits of the study: All reported P values were unadjusted for multiple comparisons. Post-SBRT Shannon entropy and its change from baseline were lower in patients who developed distant metastases; baseline Shannon entropy was not associated with metastases. The study was limited by the small cohort and short follow-up, and independent validation of the study findings is required. TRBV and TRBJ usage frequencies reportedly varied with metastasis status, involving two V genes at baseline and about 10 V and two J genes after SBRT. Whether the expanded TCR clones were tumor-specific was not determined. Unique TCR clone counts fell after SBRT (median 10,088 before versus several thousand after; Wilcoxon paired P=0.011).

Two rounds of multiplex PCR on genomic DNA were used to amplify the TCR beta CDR3 region. In the first PCR round, primers specific to each TRBV and TRBJ gene were used, and the primer sequences were filed in Chinese patent CN105087789A. Universal primers were used in the second PCR round. The Roche High Pure PCR Template Preparation Kit was used to extract genomic DNA from frozen PBMCs. An Illumina HiSeq 3000 was used to sequence the libraries paired-end with 151 bp reads. The original pipeline was this. CutAdapt was used to remove raw reads lacking the multiplex PCR primer sequences. Using PEAR, the high-quality paired reads were merged into contigs. By aligning each contig to reference sequences, MiXCR assigned the TRB V, D and J gene segments to that contig. CDR3 sequences were clustered by base quality and sequence similarity to remove sequencing errors. Diversity was measured as Shannon entropy normalized by the natural log of productive TCR sequence number. Clonality was defined as one minus Shannon entropy divided by the natural log of the number of unique clonotypes. Using the Youden index from ROC curves, the researchers picked the repertoire-metric cut-offs for progression-free survival, and all analyses were carried out in R 3.5.3. Starting from the raw public reads, TCRdb applied fastp trimming at Q25, assembled clones with MiXCR and retained in-frame beta chains. Each CDR3 protein gets just one entry, which takes the most common genes and DNA from the rows behind it. The V and J calls come from TCRdb's annotation, not from the publication. This sample has roughly 15,000 distinct CDR3 sequences in its table, and over 15% of those were observed once. Of the sample, roughly 38% is held by the ten largest clones.

From its cysteine to its phenylalanine, the CDR3 spans 15 amino acids. Just the 45-base CDR3 DNA is kept, in frame starting at base 1. At the junction V is shortened by 8 bases and J by 6 bases, with 22 bases in between. Reading the germline V gene (reference sequence) gives CDR1 LGHDT and CDR2 YNNKEL. No patient had a history of other malignancies or prior chemotherapy or radiotherapy, and all had node-negative disease on CT and PET/CT. Around 6 milliliters of peripheral venous blood were drawn into EDTA tubes at each of two time points. Ficoll-Paque Plus density-gradient centrifugation was used to isolate PBMCs. Right after collection, samples were placed at -80 degrees C and kept there until analysis.

This receptor chain uses TRBV3-1 and TRBJ2-5, with a weak D call of TRBD2 (5 bases match). This receptor was identified in a donor older than 45 with non-small cell lung cancer. The sample in question was PBMCs, obtained before or after stereotactic body radiation therapy (not recorded which). The sequence in DNA is TGTGCCAGCTGTTTTTTAGGGAGTGAAGGGAAGACCCAGTACTTC. It specifies CASCFLGSEGKTQYF.